Listed below are T cell receptor beta chains from one sample, sequenced in a study of blood T cell repertoires in COVID-19. Only in-frame clones appear in the TCRdb table, and some are missing; sequencing was by immunoSEQ multiplex PCR. The data show about 86,000 clones, approximately 90% seen once. Input material: PBMCs or T cells enriched from blood (not recorded which). The receptors here all came from a woman between 45 and 60 years old with acute COVID-19. The CDR3 runs from the conserved cysteine through the conserved F or W. The order of the fields is D gene, V gene, J gene, CDR3 protein, CDR3 DNA. The D gene is left open where the match is weak.

D gene: TRBD1; V gene: TRBV12-5; J gene: TRBJ1-2; CDR3 protein: CASGLPPGGYGYTF; CDR3 DNA: TGTGCTAGTGGTTTGCCCCCAGGGGGCTATGGCTACACCTTC
D gene: -; V gene: TRBV29-1; J gene: TRBJ2-2; CDR3 protein: CSVEAVVGGELFF; CDR3 DNA: TGCAGCGTTGAAGCCGTGGTCGGCGGGGAGCTGTTTTTT
D gene: TRBD1; V gene: TRBV6-2/TRBV6-3; J gene: TRBJ1-5; CDR3 protein: CASSGTASNQPQHF; CDR3 DNA: TGTGCCAGCAGCGGGACAGCTAGCAATCAGCCCCAGCATTTT
D gene: -; V gene: TRBV27; J gene: TRBJ2-5; CDR3 protein: CASRMDSIAQETQYF; CDR3 DNA: TGTGCCAGCAGAATGGACAGTATCGCCCAAGAGACCCAGTACTTC
D gene: TRBD2; V gene: TRBV7-6; J gene: TRBJ2-1; CDR3 protein: CASSGLAGGTYNEQFF; CDR3 DNA: TGTGCCAGCAGCGGACTAGCGGGAGGTACCTACAATGAGCAGTTCTTC
D gene: -; V gene: TRBV19; J gene: TRBJ1-1; CDR3 protein: CASSIRGPHEAFF; CDR3 DNA: TGTGCCAGTAGTATTCGAGGTCCTCATGAAGCTTTCTTT
D gene: -; V gene: TRBV6-6; J gene: TRBJ1-1; CDR3 protein: CASRGYTEAFF; CDR3 DNA: TGTGCCAGCCGGGGGTACACTGAAGCTTTCTTT
D gene: TRBD2; V gene: TRBV14; J gene: TRBJ2-7; CDR3 protein: CASSQGERTSGTYEQYF; CDR3 DNA: TGTGCCAGCAGCCAAGGGGAACGGACTAGCGGTACCTACGAGCAGTACTTC
D gene: TRBD1; V gene: TRBV24-1; J gene: TRBJ1-1; CDR3 protein: CATSEWDSPEAFF; CDR3 DNA: TGTGCCACCAGTGAGTGGGACAGCCCTGAAGCTTTCTTT
D gene: -; V gene: TRBV2; J gene: TRBJ2-7; CDR3 protein: CASSDWRAKYEQYF; CDR3 DNA: TGTGCCAGCAGTGATTGGAGGGCCAAGTACGAGCAGTACTTC
D gene: -; V gene: TRBV7-9; J gene: TRBJ1-1; CDR3 protein: CASSALQGGDTEAFF; CDR3 DNA: TGTGCCAGCAGCGCTTTACAGGGAGGGGACACTGAAGCTTTCTTT
D gene: -; V gene: TRBV7-3; J gene: TRBJ2-6; CDR3 protein: CASSFPRVGANVLTF; CDR3 DNA: TGTGCCAGCAGCTTCCCCCGGGTTGGGGCCAACGTCCTGACTTTC